This is a list of T cell receptor beta chains from one sample in a study of shared clonotypes between healthy human individuals. Measured with immunoSEQ multiplex PCR; TCRdb has only the in-frame clones, and not every one. The profile shows around 2.5 million clones, 93% of them singletons. The sequenced material came from naive CD4+ T cells from PBMCs. These receptors all stem from a man between 18 and 35 years old in good health. Some clones in this sample may be carry-over from other donors' samples. Each CDR3 is given with its conserved first and last residue. Fields, in order: clone size, D gene, J gene, V gene, CDR3 protein, CDR3 DNA. The D gene is left open where the match is weak. Some rows mark clone size as missing; the rest say once, few, many or name a class of expanded clone.

size: NA; D: TRBD2; J: TRBJ2-1; V: TRBV11-2; CDR3: CAAQPYEAGGYNEQFF; DNA: TGTGCCGCCCAACCTTATGAGGCGGGAGGGTACAATGAGCAGTTCTTC
size: NA; D: NA; J: TRBJ1-5; V: TRBV7-2; CDR3: CASRRQINQPQHF; DNA: TGTGCCAGCAGGCGACAGATCAATCAGCCCCAGCATTTT
size: NA; D: NA; J: TRBJ2-3; V: TRBV2; CDR3: CASSATNTDTQYF; DNA: TGTGCCAGCAGTGCGACTAACACAGATACGCAGTATTTT
size: NA; D: TRBD1; J: TRBJ1-2; V: TRBV5-4; CDR3: CASRRAGTGYGYTF; DNA: TGTGCCAGCAGACGCGCCGGGACAGGGTATGGCTACACCTTC
size: NA; D: NA; J: TRBJ1-3; V: TRBV28; CDR3: CASSLPDGTGNTIYF; DNA: TGTGCCAGCAGTTTACCGGACGGTACTGGAAACACCATATATTTT
size: NA; D: NA; J: TRBJ1-4; V: TRBV7-2; CDR3: CASSPNGGNEKLFF; DNA: TGTGCCAGCAGCCCCAACGGTGGGAACGAAAAACTGTTTTTT
size: NA; D: TRBD1; J: TRBJ1-1; V: TRBV6-1; CDR3: CASQRQGADTEAFF; DNA: TGTGCCAGCCAGAGGCAGGGGGCGGACACTGAAGCTTTCTTT
size: NA; D: NA; J: TRBJ2-2; V: TRBV5-1; CDR3: CASTSRMPDTGELFF; DNA: TGCGCCAGCACCAGTAGGATGCCTGACACCGGGGAGCTGTTTTTT
size: NA; D: NA; J: TRBJ1-2; V: TRBV19; CDR3: CASKPTANRNYGYTF; DNA: TGTGCCAGTAAGCCAACAGCTAACAGAAATTATGGCTACACCTTC
size: NA; D: NA; J: TRBJ2-7; V: TRBV6-5; CDR3: CASSYNRGYEQYF; DNA: TGTGCCAGCAGTTACAATCGGGGATACGAGCAGTACTTC
size: once; D: NA; J: TRBJ2-1; V: TRBV29-1; CDR3: CSVPPLGARLHNEQFF; DNA: TGCAGCGTCCCGCCGCTGGGGGCCCGCCTCCACAATGAGCAGTTCTTC
size: NA; D: TRBD1; J: TRBJ1-1; V: TRBV7-3; CDR3: CASSSGTGETEAFF; DNA: TGTGCCAGCAGCTCCGGGACAGGGGAAACTGAAGCTTTCTTT
size: NA; D: TRBD2; J: TRBJ2-3; V: TRBV6-6; CDR3: CASTDFGRGTDTQYF; DNA: TGTGCCAGCACCGACTTTGGGAGGGGAACAGATACGCAGTATTTT
size: NA; D: TRBD2; J: TRBJ2-1; V: TRBV20-1; CDR3: CRGLAGDEQFF; DNA: TGCAGGGGACTAGCGGGCGATGAGCAGTTCTTC
size: NA; D: NA; J: TRBJ2-5; V: TRBV7-5; CDR3: CARSLGASRYQETQYF; DNA: TGTGCCAGAAGCTTAGGCGCTAGCCGCTACCAAGAGACCCAGTACTTC
size: NA; D: TRBD2; J: TRBJ2-7; V: TRBV2; CDR3: CASRGQREFYEQYF; DNA: TGTGCCAGCAGGGGTCAGCGGGAGTTCTACGAGCAGTACTTC
size: NA; D: NA; J: TRBJ2-3; V: TRBV6-1; CDR3: CASTGGGGTDTQYF; DNA: TGTGCCAGCACCGGGGGTGGGGGCACAGATACGCAGTATTTT
size: NA; D: NA; J: TRBJ2-2; V: TRBV28; CDR3: CASSPRSVNTGELFF; DNA: TGTGCCAGCAGCCCCCGATCTGTCAACACCGGGGAGCTGTTTTTT
size: NA; D: NA; J: TRBJ1-3; V: TRBV7-2; CDR3: CASSRTATPGNTIYF; DNA: TGTGCCAGCAGCCGAACAGCAACCCCTGGAAACACCATATATTTT
size: once; D: NA; J: TRBJ2-7; V: TRBV7-6; CDR3: CASSLNLRTSAYEQYF; DNA: TGTGCCAGCAGCTTGAATCTCCGGACCTCAGCCTACGAGCAGTACTTC
size: NA; D: TRBD1; J: TRBJ1-4; V: TRBV7-2; CDR3: CASSLRDSWEKLFF; DNA: TGTGCCAGCAGCTTACGGGACAGCTGGGAAAAACTGTTTTTT
size: NA; D: TRBD1; J: TRBJ1-4; V: TRBV6-6; CDR3: CASSDRGSNEKLFF; DNA: TGTGCCAGCAGTGACAGGGGGTCTAATGAAAAACTGTTTTTT
size: NA; D: NA; J: TRBJ1-4; V: TRBV19; CDR3: CASTGQLNEKLFF; DNA: TGTGCCAGTACCGGACAGCTTAATGAAAAACTGTTTTTT